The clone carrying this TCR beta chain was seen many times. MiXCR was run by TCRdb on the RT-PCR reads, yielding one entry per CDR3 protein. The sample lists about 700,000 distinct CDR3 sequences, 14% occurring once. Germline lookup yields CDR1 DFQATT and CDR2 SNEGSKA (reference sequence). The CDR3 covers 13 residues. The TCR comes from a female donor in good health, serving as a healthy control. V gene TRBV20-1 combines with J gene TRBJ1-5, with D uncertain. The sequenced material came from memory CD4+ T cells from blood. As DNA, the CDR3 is TGCAGCGCCTTCCAGACTGCCAATCAGCCCCAGCATTTT. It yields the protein CSAFQTANQPQHF.